The 9 T cell receptor beta chains below all came from one sample that was sequenced in a study of regulatory T cells in long-lasting Graves disease. Combining iRepertoire HTBI primers with Arm-PCR of CDR3 regions, the authors built TCR beta libraries. TCRdb independently ran MiXCR on the multiplex PCR reads; one entry per CDR3 protein. The sample consists of about 420,000 distinct CDR3 sequences, about 16% of them appearing once. Sample time point: newly diagnosed GD, antithyroid drugs for less than 3 months. The TCR library was made from RNA extracted from PBMCs. These data were also reused for a study on T cells in Graves' hyperthyroidism and ophthalmopathy.

Sequencing used peripheral blood mononuclear cells (PBMCs), obtained at new diagnosis, from a patient treated with antithyroid drugs. These receptors were taken from a woman aged 18-29 years with Graves disease.

A note on this clonotype: It may be a read error: a sequence one base away is much more abundant. The missing conserved phenylalanine or tryptophan at the end of this CDR3 makes a read error likely. The chain uses TRBV28 and TRBJ2-1; D may be TRBD2 (6 bases). This CDR3 spans 18 amino acids. V lost 0 bases and J lost 0, with 15 bases in between. Germline lookup yields CDR1 MDHEN and CDR2 SYDVKM. CDR3 residues: CASSLWVLGGTSYNEQFL. As DNA, the CDR3 is TGTGCCAGCAGTTTATGGGTTCTGGGCGGGACCTCCTACAATGAGCAGTTCCTC.

This clonotype has a handful of counts. This likely came from a read error, as a far larger clone is one base away. This sequence joins TRBV7-9 and TRBJ2-1; 8 bases agree with TRBD2. Germline assignment: CDR1 SEHNR and CDR2 FQNEAQ (reference sequence). The CDR3 consists of 16 residues. The CDR3 sequence: CVSSLGHSGKLYEQFF. CDR3 DNA sequence: TGTGTCAGCAGCTTAGGTCATAGCGGGAAATTGTATGAGCAGTTCTTC. Full variable domain (remainder filled in from reference TRBV7-9 and TRBJ2-1): DTGVSQNPRHKITKRGQNVTFRCDPISEHNRLYWYRQTLGQGPEFLTYFQNEAQLEKSRLLSDRFSAERPKGSFSTLEIQRTEQGDSAMYLCVSSLGHSGKLYEQFFGPGTRLTVL.

This clonotype occurred a few times. The chain combines TRBV28 with TRBJ1-4, with 12 bases identical to TRBD1. This CDR3 comprises 17 residues. Germline V gene lookup returns CDR1 MDHEN and CDR2 SYDVKM. With 2 bases clipped from V and 5 bases from J, the junction kept 6 bases outside the gene matches. Written as DNA, the CDR3 is TGTGCCAGCAGTTTACCGGGACAGGGGGCAAGGAATGAAAAACTGTTTTTT. Translated, it gives CASSLPGQGARNEKLFF.

Many counts were recorded for this clonotype. The chain couples TRBV13 to TRBJ1-5; 11 bases agree with TRBD1. Germline V gene sequence: CDR1 PRHDT, CDR2 FYEKMQ (reference sequence). The CDR3 runs to 15 residues. V shed 3 bases, J shed 6 bases, and the junction held 4 bases outside the gene matches. The CDR3 coding sequence is TGTGCCAGCAGCTTCGGGACAGGGGGGGGTCAGCCCCAGCATTTT. Amino acids: CASSFGTGGGQPQHF.

Concerning this clonotype: Just one base apart from a much larger clone, this may be a read error. The V and J genes are TRBV2 and TRBJ2-7; tentative D call: TRBD2 (6 bases). This CDR3 is built from 16 residues. CDR1 is SNHLY, CDR2 FYNNEI, per germline. Deletions cut 4 bases from V and 2 bases from J, with 18 bases between. The CDR3 here is CASSGALAGNTYEQYF. CDR3 bases: TGTGCCAGCAGTGGAGCGCTCGCGGGAAACACCTACGAGCAGTACTTC.

A few counts support this clonotype. The chain has TRBV14 and TRBJ2-5; D not certain. CDR3 length: 12 amino acids. Germline V CDR1 and CDR2: SGHDN, FVKESK. The ends were cut back, 3 bases at V and 7 bases at J, with 9 bases in the middle. The CDR3 region is CASSQGMGTQYF. The CDR3 DNA is TGTGCCAGCAGCCAGGGGATGGGGACCCAGTACTTC.

This clonotype has more than one count but fewer than ten. The chain joins TRBV29-1 to TRBJ2-1; 8 nucleotides line up with TRBD2. Trimming removed 7 bases from V and 8 bases from J; junction bases left unmatched: 13. CDR1 is SQVTM and CDR2 is ANQGSEA in the germline V gene. The CDR3 spans 14 residues. CDR3: CSADRLARVDEQFF. CDR3 sequence (DNA): TGCAGCGCGGATCGACTAGCGAGAGTGGATGAGCAGTTCTTC.

This clonotype occurred many times. CDR3 sequence (DNA): TGCAGTGCTAGAGATCCGACAGGGGGTCCACGCGAGCAGTACTTC. Protein product: CSARDPTGGPREQYF. The chain recombines TRBV20-1 with TRBJ2-7; the match to TRBD1 covers 9 bases. Germline values: CDR1 DFQATT, CDR2 SNEGSKA (reference sequence). This CDR3 is built from 15 residues. V gave up 0 bases and J gave up 6 bases; unmatched junction bases: 9.

This clonotype was found many times. The J gene is TRBJ1-1, the V gene TRBV10-3; D ambiguous. The CDR3 runs 13 residues. In germline, CDR1 is ENHRY, CDR2 SYGVKD. V was trimmed by 2 bases and J by 5 bases, leaving 9 bases between them. The chain's CDR3 is CAISEGGDTEAFF. CDR3 DNA sequence: TGTGCCATCAGTGAGGGTGGGGATACTGAAGCTTTCTTT.